These 16 T cell receptor beta chains were all obtained from the same sample, sequenced in a study of T-cell reconstitution after alpha-beta-depleted transplantation in children (dated by TCRdb to 2016 to 2017). Library prep was done by PCR. Sequencing took place on an Illumina HiSeq 2500. Molecular barcoding was employed in the preparation of TCR libraries, with unique molecular identifiers being used to normalize TCRbeta repertoire quantification. TCRdb reprocessed the public reads (quality trimming at Q25 with fastp, clone calling with MiXCR) and kept in-frame beta chains. Each entry is one CDR3 protein sequence, shown with its most common DNA and genes. A total of some 300,000 distinct CDR3 sequences appear in this sample, about a tenth of them only once. The ten largest clones take up 2% to 3% of the sample. Sequences were derived from PBMCs from the stem cell graft donor, sampled from the stem cell graft. Every receptor here comes from a human donor who donated a stem cell graft to a child with acute lymphoblastic leukemia.

V usage is TRBV29-1 and J usage is TRBJ2-1; D might be TRBD1 (5 bases). In germline, CDR1 is SQVTM, CDR2 ANQGSEA. The V gene lost 0 bases and the J gene lost 5 bases, with 14 bases spanning the gap. This CDR3 contains 15 residues. The CDR3 loop reads CSVEDLGRSNNEQFF. CDR3 sequence (DNA): TGCAGCGTTGAAGATCTGGGGCGTTCGAACAATGAGCAGTTCTTC.

In this sample, this clonotype turned up a few times. The chain joins TRBV12-5 to TRBJ1-5; D may be TRBD1 (6 bases). Germline-derived CDR1 and CDR2 are LGHNT and FRNRAP. The CDR3 extends over 15 amino acids. V lost 6 bases, J lost 6 bases, and 18 bases lay in between. CDR3: CASGPPGARGQPQHF. The CDR3 DNA is TGTGCTAGTGGCCCCCCGGGGGCCCGGGGTCAGCCCCAGCATTTT.

This clonotype appeared a few times. The rearrangement joins TRBV5-6 to TRBJ2-7; 10 bases fit TRBD1. Germline V lookup: CDR1 SGHDT, CDR2 YYEEEE. The CDR3 consists of 16 residues. V gave up 4 bases and J gave up 2 bases; unmatched junction bases: 9. CDR3 region: CASSPGTGDPTYEQYF. The CDR3 DNA sequence: TGTGCCAGCAGCCCAGGGACAGGGGATCCTACCTACGAGCAGTACTTC.

The J gene is TRBJ2-3, the V gene TRBV7-6, with 7 bases matching TRBD2. J lost 4 bases, V lost 1 base, and 5 bases had no gene match. This CDR3 comprises 15 residues. Germline assignment: CDR1 SGHVS and CDR2 FNYEAQ. The CDR3 is CASSLGLAVADTQYF. The DNA of the CDR3 is TGTGCCAGCAGCTTAGGCCTAGCGGTGGCAGATACGCAGTATTTT.

Worth noting for this clonotype: The junction and the germline gene differ at one end; a read error may be behind it. This chain links TRBV7-9 with TRBJ1-3; no clear D. The CDR3 is made up of 16 amino acids. From germline, CDR1 is SEHNR and CDR2 FQNEAQ (reference sequence). The CDR3 nucleotides read TGTGCCAGCAGCCTCTCAGGACGGGTGCCTGGGAACACCATATATTTT. The encoded protein is CASSLSGRVPGNTIYF.

The rearrangement uses TRBV5-1 and TRBJ2-7, with D uncertain. V was pared by 4 bases and J by 3 bases, with 11 bases between. The CDR3 is made up of 13 amino acids. The V gene's germline CDR1 is SGHRS and CDR2 YFSETQ. The CDR3 protein is CASSAGHNYEQYF. In DNA, the CDR3 is TGCGCCAGCAGCGCCGGGCATAACTACGAGCAGTACTTC.

This clonotype has a count of ten or more. The chain combines TRBV5-5 with TRBJ1-5; D unresolved. Trimming cost V 1 base and J 2 bases, with 7 bases left between them. The length of the CDR3 is 14 residues. Germline values: CDR1 SGHKS, CDR2 YYEKEE (reference sequence). As DNA, the CDR3 is TGTGCCAGCAGCTTGTGGGAGGGCAATCAGCCCCAGCATTTT. This translates into CASSLWEGNQPQHF.

The chain recombines TRBV7-9 with TRBJ1-1; tentative D call: TRBD1 (6 bases). Trimming removed 3 bases from V and 3 bases from J, with 11 bases in between. CDR1 is SEHNR, CDR2 FQNEAQ, per germline (reference sequence). The CDR3 covers 14 residues. As DNA, the CDR3 is TGTGCCAGCAGCTTGGGGGCAGCTCACACTGAAGCTTTCTTT. This gives the protein CASSLGAAHTEAFF.

This clonotype has at least ten counts. A junction end diverges from the germline sequence, so it may reflect a read error. The chain's CDR3 is CASSQPTSGASYEQYF. As DNA, the CDR3 is TGTGCTAGCAGCCAACCGACTAGCGGAGCCTCCTACGAGCAGTACTTC. The rearrangement uses TRBV7-7 and TRBJ2-7, with TRBD2 matching 9 bases. Germline values: CDR1 SSHAT, CDR2 FNYEAQ (reference sequence). The CDR3 is 16 residues long.

V and J are TRBV28 and TRBJ2-3, with D possibly TRBD2 on 6 matching bases. This CDR3 comprises 16 residues. V lost 3 bases and J lost 2, with 15 bases in between. Germline V gene data show CDR1 as MDHEN and CDR2 as SYDVKM. CDR3 protein: CASSFQTSRDTDTQYF. The CDR3 DNA reads as TGTGCCAGCAGTTTCCAGACTAGTCGAGACACAGATACGCAGTATTTT. Filled out from reference TRBV28 and TRBJ2-3, the complete variable domain reads DVKVTQSSRYLVKRTGEKVFLECVQDMDHENMFWYRQDPGLGLRLIYFSYDVKMKEKGDIPEGYSVSREKKERFSLILESASTNQTSMYLCASSFQTSRDTDTQYFGPGTRLTVL.

This clonotype was picked up a small number of times. The CDR3 coding sequence is TGTGCCGGACAGCGCCAGCTGATGAATGAGCAGTTCTTC. It codes for CAGQRQLMNEQFF. This chain joins TRBV30 and TRBJ2-1, with a tentative D call TRBD1 (6 bases). V was clipped by 8 bases and J by 7 bases, with 18 bases between them. The CDR3 has 13 amino acids. Germline assignment: CDR1 GTSNPN and CDR2 SVGIG (reference sequence).

The J gene is TRBJ1-2, the V gene TRBV20-1; possibly TRBD1 for D (6 bases). Germline V gene data show CDR1 as DFQATT and CDR2 as SNEGSKA (reference sequence). The CDR3 consists of 15 residues. V gave up 4 bases and J gave up 0 bases, with 15 bases separating them. The chain's CDR3 is CSAKQQGRANYGYTF. The CDR3 DNA is TGCAGTGCTAAACAACAGGGCCGAGCTAACTATGGCTACACCTTC.

This rearrangement joins TRBV5-1 to TRBJ1-2, with a weak D call TRBD1 (5 bases). CDR1 is SGHRS and CDR2 is YFSETQ in the germline V gene. The CDR3 length is 12 residues. Trimming took 7 bases from V and 7 from J, leaving 14 bases between them. The CDR3 nucleotides are TGCGCCAGCGGGATACCAGGGAGTGGCTACACCTTC. Its protein is CASGIPGSGYTF.

This clonotype was picked up a small number of times. The chain combines TRBV4-2 with TRBJ2-3, with 10 bases that match TRBD2. The CDR3 contains 18 residues. The V gene end was trimmed by 1 base and the J gene end by 0 bases; junction bases not matched to a gene: 7. Per the germline V gene, CDR1 is LGHNA and CDR2 is YNFKEQ. The CDR3 here is CASSQALAGDRSTDTQYF. CDR3 DNA: TGTGCCAGCAGCCAAGCCCTAGCGGGAGATCGGAGCACAGATACGCAGTATTTT.

This clonotype was recorded many times. The CDR3 spells CASSLGAGGSNEQFF. CDR3 bases: TGTGCCAGCAGCTTAGGGGCGGGAGGGAGCAATGAGCAGTTCTTC. The chain links TRBV11-2 to TRBJ2-1; 9 bases map to TRBD2. The length of the CDR3 is 15 residues. Germline assignment: CDR1 SGHAT and CDR2 FQNNGV. With V trimmed by 1 base and J by 6 bases, 4 bases remained unmatched.

The chain joins TRBV11-2 to TRBJ1-2; D not resolved. The germline gives CDR1 SGHAT, CDR2 FQNNGV. Between the trimmed V and J ends, which lost 0 bases and 4 bases, there was a span of 9 bases. This CDR3 has 14 amino acids. The CDR3 DNA is TGTGCCAGCAGCTTAGATATGCAGGTCTATGGCTACACCTTC. This gives the protein CASSLDMQVYGYTF.